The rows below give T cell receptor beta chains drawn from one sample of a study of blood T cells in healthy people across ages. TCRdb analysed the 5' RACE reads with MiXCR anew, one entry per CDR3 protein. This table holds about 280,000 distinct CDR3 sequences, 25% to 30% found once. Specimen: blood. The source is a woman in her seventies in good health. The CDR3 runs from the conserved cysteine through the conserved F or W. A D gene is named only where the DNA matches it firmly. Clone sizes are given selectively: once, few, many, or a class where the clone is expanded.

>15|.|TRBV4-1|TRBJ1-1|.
TGCGCCAGCAGCCCCTGGACAGTCTCGAACACTGAAGCTTTCTTT
CASSPWTVSNTEAFF
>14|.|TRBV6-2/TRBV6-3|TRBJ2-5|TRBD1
TGTGCCAGCAGTTACCAACAGGGGAAAGAGACCCAGTACTTC
CASSYQQGKETQYF
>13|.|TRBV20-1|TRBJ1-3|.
TGCAGTGCTAGTCGGAATTCTGGAAACACCATATATTTT
CSASRNSGNTIYF
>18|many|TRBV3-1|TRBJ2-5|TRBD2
TGTGCCAGCAGCCACCGAGTGACTAGCGGAGCATCGAGAAAGACCCAGTACTTC
CASSHRVTSGASRKTQYF
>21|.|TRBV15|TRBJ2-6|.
TGTGCCACCAGCAGAGTGGTGTGGATAGACAGTCTCAGCTCTGGGGCCAACGTCCTGACTTTC
CATSRVVWIDSLSSGANVLTF
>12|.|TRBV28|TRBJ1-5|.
TGTGCCAGCAGTCCCACGTACCAGCCCCAGCATTTT
CASSPTYQPQHF
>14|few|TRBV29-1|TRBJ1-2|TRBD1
TGCAGCGTCGAAAGGGGGCAGGTGTTAAGTGGCTACACCTTC
CSVERGQVLSGYTF
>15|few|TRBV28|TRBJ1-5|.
TGTGCCAGCAGCGACCCCCCACGCGGGAATCAGCCCCAGCATTTT
CASSDPPRGNQPQHF
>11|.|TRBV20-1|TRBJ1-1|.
TGCAGTGCTTGGGTGAACACTGGAGCTTTCTTT
CSAWVNTGAFF
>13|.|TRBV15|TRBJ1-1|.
TGTGCCACCGGGCATCTCGCGGGCACTGAAGCTTTCTTT
CATGHLAGTEAFF
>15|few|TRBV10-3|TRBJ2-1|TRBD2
TGTGCCATCAGCTTAGCGGGAGTAGGGTACAATGAGCAGTTCTTC
CAISLAGVGYNEQFF
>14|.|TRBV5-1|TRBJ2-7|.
TGCGCCAGCAGCATATCGGGGACCTCCTACGAGCAGTACTTC
CASSISGTSYEQYF
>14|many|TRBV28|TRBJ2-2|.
TGTGCCAGCAGTTTAGCAGGCCAGGGCGGGGAGCTGTTTTTT
CASSLAGQGGELFF
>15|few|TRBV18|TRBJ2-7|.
TGTGCCAGCTCATCCACACAGGGAGGGGGATACGAGCAGTACTTC
CASSSTQGGGYEQYF
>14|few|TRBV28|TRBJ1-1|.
TGTGCCAGCAGCACCACAGGGAGACGAACTGAAGCTTTCTTT
CASSTTGRRTEAFF
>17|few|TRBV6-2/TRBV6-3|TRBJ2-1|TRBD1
TGTGCCAGCAGTTACTCGATTGGGGACAGGGGGCTCAATGAGCAGTTCTTC
CASSYSIGDRGLNEQFF
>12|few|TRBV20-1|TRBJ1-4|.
TGCAGTGTGAGACAGTTTAATGAAAAACTGTTTTTT
CSVRQFNEKLFF
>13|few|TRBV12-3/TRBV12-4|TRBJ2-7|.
TGTGCCAGCAGTTTAATCGCGGGTGGCGAGCAGTACTTC
CASSLIAGGEQYF
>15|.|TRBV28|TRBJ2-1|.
TGTGCCAGCAGTCTCGGGCAGGGAGTTAACAATGAGCAGTTCTTC
CASSLGQGVNNEQFF
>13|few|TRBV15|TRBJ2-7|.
TGTGCCACCAGCAGAGAGGCTCGCTACGAGCAGTACTTC
CATSREARYEQYF
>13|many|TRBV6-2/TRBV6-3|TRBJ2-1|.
TGTGCCAGCAGTTACGATACTACCAATGAGCAGTTCTTC
CASSYDTTNEQFF
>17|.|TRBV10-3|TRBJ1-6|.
TGTGCCACTGCCCAGAACCGAGGGCCAAGAAGGAATTCACCCCTCCACTTT
CATAQNRGPRRNSPLHF
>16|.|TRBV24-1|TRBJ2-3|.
TGTGCCACCAGTGATCTGCATGGGGAGAACACAGATACGCAGTATTTT
CATSDLHGENTDTQYF
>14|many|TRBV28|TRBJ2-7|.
TGTGCCAGCAAATTAGGGCAGGTGAGGGGTGAGCAGTACTTC
CASKLGQVRGEQYF
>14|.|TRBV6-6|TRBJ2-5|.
TGTGCCAGCAGTCCGCAGGGAGGTCGGGAGACCCAGTACTTC
CASSPQGGRETQYF
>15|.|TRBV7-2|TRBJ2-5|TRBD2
TGTGCCAGCAGCTTCGCCCTAGCGGTGTCAGAGACCCAGTACTTC
CASSFALAVSETQYF
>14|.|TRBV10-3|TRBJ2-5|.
TGTGCCACATCTTCGGTGGGCCCCGAGGGGACCCAGTACTTC
CATSSVGPEGTQYF
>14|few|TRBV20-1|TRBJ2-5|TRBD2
TGCAGTGGCCTCTCGCGGGAGGGCCGGGAGACCCAGTACTTC
CSGLSREGRETQYF
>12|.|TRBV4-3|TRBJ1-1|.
TGCGCCAGCAGCGCCGGACGGACTGAAGCTTTCTTT
CASSAGRTEAFF
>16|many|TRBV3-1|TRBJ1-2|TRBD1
TGTGCCAGCAGCCAAGTCGCAGGACAGGGTAGCGGTGGCTACACCTTC
CASSQVAGQGSGGYTF
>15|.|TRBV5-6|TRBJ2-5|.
TGTGCCAGCAGCCCCCCCCCGGGCTCCCGAGAGACCCAGTACTTC
CASSPPPGSRETQYF
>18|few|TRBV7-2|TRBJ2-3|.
TGTGCCAGCAGCTTAGTTGGGCGTCGGCGGGCTCATGGAGATACGCAGTATTTT
CASSLVGRRRAHGDTQYF
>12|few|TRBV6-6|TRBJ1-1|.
TGTGCCAGCAGTTACCCTATTCAAGGAGCTTTCTTT
CASSYPIQGAFF
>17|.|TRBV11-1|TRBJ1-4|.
TGTGCCAGCAGCCCCCGGACGGGCGGGACCCGAAGAGAAAAACTGTTTTTT
CASSPRTGGTRREKLFF
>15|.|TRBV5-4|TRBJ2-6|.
TGTGCCAGCAGCCAACAGCTCTCTGGGGCCAACGTCCTGACTTTC
CASSQQLSGANVLTF
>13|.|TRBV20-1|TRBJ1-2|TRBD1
TGCAGCACCGTCGCCAGGGGGAACTATGGCTACACCTTC
CSTVARGNYGYTF
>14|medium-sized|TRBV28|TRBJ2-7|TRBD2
TGTGCCAGCAGCGGACTAGCGGGAACCTACGAGCAGTACTTC
CASSGLAGTYEQYF
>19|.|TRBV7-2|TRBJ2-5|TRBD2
TGTGCCAGCAGCTGGGGTTCCGTACTAGCGGGAGCCACCGGGGAGACCCAGTACTTC
CASSWGSVLAGATGETQYF
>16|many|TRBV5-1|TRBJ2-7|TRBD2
TGCGCCAGCAGCTCCTCCGGGACTAGCGGGATCTACGAGCAGTACTTC
CASSSSGTSGIYEQYF
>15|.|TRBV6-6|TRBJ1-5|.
TGTGCCAGCAGTTACGTGGCAGCATCCAATCAGCCCCAGCATTTT
CASSYVAASNQPQHF
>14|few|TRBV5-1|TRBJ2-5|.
TGCGCCAGCAGACCCCGGGACGTGCAAGAGACCCAGTACTTC
CASRPRDVQETQYF
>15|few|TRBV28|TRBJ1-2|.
TGTGCCAGCAGCTCGTCGGTGGAGGGGTGGTATGGCTACACCTTC
CASSSSVEGWYGYTF
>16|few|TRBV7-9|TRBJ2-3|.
TGTGCCAGCAGACCAAGGGCGGTGCAGAACACAGATACGCAGTATTTT
CASRPRAVQNTDTQYF
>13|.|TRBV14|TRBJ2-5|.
TGTGCCAGCAGCCAAGAGGAGCGGAAGACCCAGTACTTC
CASSQEERKTQYF
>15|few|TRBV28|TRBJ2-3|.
TGTGCCAGCAGCAACCCACCGGGAGCCACAGATACGCAGTATTTT
CASSNPPGATDTQYF
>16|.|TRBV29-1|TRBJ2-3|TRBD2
TGCAGCGTTGAGGGTGGCCAAGCGGGAGTCACAGATACGCAGTATTTT
CSVEGGQAGVTDTQYF
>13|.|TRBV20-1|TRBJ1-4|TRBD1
TGCGGTGCTCTGACAGGGGTCGAAGAAAAACTGTTTTTT
CGALTGVEEKLFF
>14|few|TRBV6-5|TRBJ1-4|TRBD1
TGTGCCAGCAAACAGGGGATTTCTAATGAAAAACTGTTTTTT
CASKQGISNEKLFF
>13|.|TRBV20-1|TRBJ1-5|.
TGCAGTGCACGGGACCCAAACGATCAGCCCCAGCATTTT
CSARDPNDQPQHF
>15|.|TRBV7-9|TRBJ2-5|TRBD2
TGTGCCAGCAGCCTGGGAGGGTGGTACCAAGAGACCCAGTACTTC
CASSLGGWYQETQYF
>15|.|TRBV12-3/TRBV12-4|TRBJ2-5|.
TGTGCCAGCAGTTTAGTAATGCGGCAGAGGGAGACCCAGTACTTC
CASSLVMRQRETQYF
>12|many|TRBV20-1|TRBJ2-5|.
TGCAGTGCTAGGCAAGACGGGGAGACCCAGTACTTC
CSARQDGETQYF
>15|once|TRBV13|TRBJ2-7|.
TGTGCCAGCAGCTTAGGCCGGGGACGGGTCTACGAGCAGTACTTC
CASSLGRGRVYEQYF
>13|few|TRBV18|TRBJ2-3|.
TGTGCCAGCTCCCTCCACGAGGGGGATACGCAGTATTTT
CASSLHEGDTQYF
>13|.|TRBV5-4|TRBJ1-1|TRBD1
TGTGCCAGCCACTATCAGGGGGGCACTGAAGCTTTCTTT
CASHYQGGTEAFF
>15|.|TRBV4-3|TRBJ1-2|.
TGCGCCAGCAGCCAAGAACCAGGCAGGGCCTATGGCTACACCTTC
CASSQEPGRAYGYTF
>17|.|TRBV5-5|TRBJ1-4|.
TGTGCCAGCAGCTTGGAGGCAGGGGTTAGTTCTAATGAAAAACTGTTTTTT
CASSLEAGVSSNEKLFF